This T cell receptor (beta chain) was captured in a study of early T cells in non-severe SARS-CoV-2 infection. TCRdb recomputed calls from the 5' RACE reads with MiXCR, one row per CDR3 protein. This table has more than 40,000 distinct CDR3 sequences, 5% to 5.5% appearing once. V lost 5 bases to trimming and J lost 5 bases; unmatched junction nucleotides: 4. Germline-derived CDR1 and CDR2 are MNHEY and SMNVEV (reference sequence). CDR3 size: 13 residues. This receptor was obtained from an adult who was a healthcare worker with PCR-confirmed SARS-CoV-2 infection or an uninfected control (not recorded which). The specimen comprised whole blood, sampled at baseline. This rearrangement joins TRBV27 to TRBJ1-1; 8 nucleotides agree with TRBD1. This chain's CDR3 is CASSLDRGTEAFF. The CDR3 region has the DNA TGTGCCAGCAGTCTAGACAGGGGAACTGAAGCTTTCTTT.